The clone carrying this TCR beta chain was seen only once. Its antigen is currently unknown. Selected positively for CCR7 and CD45RO-negative, naive CD8 cells excluded terminally differentiated effector memory CD45RA+ cells. TCRdb's table, derived via immunoSEQ multiplex PCR, lists solely in-frame clones and lacks some. Counted here are around 700,000 clones, roughly 94% occurring once; the ten biggest clones make up approximately 24%. This specimen comes from a study of shared clonotypes between healthy human individuals. General study points: Among the subsets, naive ones generally showed larger estimated richness than memory ones.

Trimming took 8 bases from V and 5 from J; bases not matched to a gene: 7. The CDR3 runs to 14 residues. In germline, CDR1 is MGHDK, CDR2 SYGVNS. The sequenced sample was naive CD8+ T cells sorted from blood. This chain links TRBV25-1 with TRBJ1-5; TRBD1 matches 9 bases. The origin of this receptor is a young man in good health. The chain's CDR3 is CASSPGQGHQPQHF. The CDR3 DNA reads as TGTGCCAGCTCTCCGGGACAGGGCCATCAGCCCCAGCATTTT.